One and the same sample provided the 9 T cell receptor beta chains below, sequenced in a study of memory CD4+ T cells and cytomegalovirus serostatus. Single viable CD3+CD4+CD8-CD45RO+ cells were sorted as the memory CD4+ T cells. Profiling relied on immunoSEQ multiplex PCR, and the TCRdb table lists in-frame clones only, not all of them. The table shows about 47,000 clones, with approximately 74% occurring only once. The sample was memory CD4+ T cells from blood. The receptors shown here come from an adult in good health and CMV-seropositive.

The rearrangement links TRBV9 to TRBJ2-3, with 7 bases identical to TRBD2. The CDR3 runs 16 residues. Germline V gene lookup returns CDR1 SGDLS and CDR2 YYNGEE. The ends lost 6 bases at V and 2 bases at J; junction bases unmatched: 12. CDR3 sequence reads: CASTRGWGGDTDTQYF. The CDR3 nucleotides are TGTGCCAGCACCCGAGGGTGGGGGGGAGACACAGATACGCAGTATTTT.

This clone was observed once. The J gene is TRBJ1-4, the V gene TRBV6-5; D perhaps matches TRBD1 (5 bases). The V gene lost 6 bases and the J gene lost 0 bases, with 11 bases spanning the gap. The CDR3 spans 15 residues. Per germline, CDR1 MNHEY and CDR2 SVGAGI. DNA of the CDR3: TGTGCCAGCAGGCGGGGGTCGGCAACTAATGAAAAACTGTTTTTT. This encodes CASRRGSATNEKLFF.

This clone was detected once. The chain carries TRBV6-5 and TRBJ1-6; D gene unclear. This CDR3 spans 16 amino acids. The V gene lost 0 bases and the J gene lost 5 bases, with 11 bases spanning the gap. CDR1 MNHEY and CDR2 SVGAGI come from the germline V gene. CDR3: CASSYSLPRNNSPLHF. The CDR3 DNA reads as TGTGCCAGCAGTTACTCTTTGCCCAGAAATAATTCACCCCTCCACTTT.

This clone has just one count. The chain employs TRBV6-1 and TRBJ2-5; perhaps TRBD1 as D (8 bases). Germline V gene sequence: CDR1 MNHNS, CDR2 SASEGT. V was trimmed by 7 bases and J by 10 bases, leaving 22 bases between them. The CDR3 has 14 residues. The CDR3 protein is CASTIGTGQRDQYF. The CDR3 DNA reads as TGTGCCAGCACTATCGGGACAGGCCAGCGGGACCAGTACTTC.

This chain uses TRBV9 with TRBJ2-7, with a possible D match to TRBD2 (7 bases). The V end was cut by 0 bases, the J end by 6 bases, with 13 bases between. Germline assignment: CDR1 SGDLS and CDR2 YYNGEE. The CDR3 length is 14 residues. The CDR3 here is CASSVVAGALEQYF. DNA of the CDR3: TGTGCCAGCAGCGTAGTGGCGGGGGCCCTCGAGCAGTACTTC.

This sequence joins TRBV5-1 and TRBJ2-5; D uncertain. There are 13 residues in the CDR3. The germline V gene encodes CDR1 SGHRS and CDR2 YFSETQ. V was clipped by 3 bases and J by 0 bases, with 6 bases between them. CDR3 bases: TGCGCCAGCAGCTCCCAGAACCAAGAGACCCAGTACTTC. It encodes CASSSQNQETQYF.

This chain connects TRBV9 to TRBJ1-1; 7 nucleotides match TRBD1. Losses at the gene ends were 5 bases for V and 1 base for J; bases not matched to a gene: 5. The length of the CDR3 is 14 residues. Germline V gene sequence: CDR1 SGDLS, CDR2 YYNGEE. CDR3 in DNA: TGTGCCAGCAGAGGTTACAGGGGGAACACTGAAGCTTTCTTT. Its protein is CASRGYRGNTEAFF.

This rearrangement joins TRBV5-1 to TRBJ2-3, with TRBD2 matching 7 bases. Trimming at V came to 4 bases and at J to 5 bases, leaving 4 bases not matched to a gene. Germline CDR1 reads SGHRS; CDR2 reads YFSETQ. The CDR3 is made up of 13 amino acids. The DNA of the CDR3 is TGCGCCAGCAGCGAGGGAGGGGTAGATACGCAGTATTTT. It codes for CASSEGGVDTQYF.

The CDR3 protein is CASSRDRTGTDTQYF. The CDR3 region has the DNA TGTGCCAGCAGCAGGGACAGGACAGGCACAGATACGCAGTATTTT. V is TRBV5-4 and J is TRBJ2-3, with 8 bases fitting TRBD1. V trimming: 4 bases; J trimming: 1 base; junction bases outside the gene matches: 5. Germline assignment: CDR1 SGHNT and CDR2 YYREEE (reference sequence). This CDR3 has 15 residues.